These 9 T cell receptor beta chains were sequenced from one sample in a study of shared clonotypes between healthy human individuals. The data were produced by immunoSEQ multiplex PCR, yet TCRdb's version contains in-frame clones alone and is incomplete. The sample gives 950,000 to 1,300,000 clones, 70% to 80% of which show up once; approximately 1.5% is in the top ten. Material for sequencing was memory CD4+ T cells sorted from blood. Subset indicated: CD45RA-negative fraction. These TCRs come from a man aged 18 to 29 in good health.

This clone was seen a handful of times. The rearrangement links TRBV14 to TRBJ2-5; possible D gene TRBD2, 5 bases. CDR3 length equals 17 residues. The V end lost 0 bases, the J end lost 1 base, and 15 bases lay between the germline ends. Germline V gene sequence: CDR1 SGHDN, CDR2 FVKESK. The CDR3 bases are TGTGCCAGCAGCCAAGATTACAACGCAGCGGCCCAAGAGACCCAGTACTTC. Protein product: CASSQDYNAAAQETQYF.

The chain links TRBV30 to TRBJ2-2, with D perhaps TRBD2 (5 bases). The CDR3 extends over 14 amino acids. CDR1 and CDR2 from the germline V gene are GTSNPN and SVGIG (reference sequence). The V end was cut by 1 base, the J end by 13 bases, with 19 bases between. The CDR3 reads CAWSGWASWKGLFF. CDR3 sequence (DNA): TGTGCCTGGAGTGGGTGGGCTAGCTGGAAGGGGCTGTTTTTT.

The J gene is TRBJ2-7, the V gene TRBV6-1; D remains unclear. With 7 bases removed from V and 0 bases from J, the gap between germline ends came to 10 bases. Germline CDR1 is MNHNS and CDR2 is SASEGT. This CDR3 contains 13 residues. The CDR3 loop is CASNSGSSYEQYF. Here the CDR3 DNA reads TGTGCCAGCAATTCGGGCAGCTCCTACGAGCAGTACTTC.

The V call is TRBV5-8, the J call TRBJ2-7, with a possible D match to TRBD1 (5 bases). Germline loops: CDR1 SGHTS, CDR2 YDEGEE. V lost 3 bases and J 0 bases, leaving 13 bases between the germline ends. The CDR3 loop spans 15 amino acids. The CDR3 spells CASSSQRTLSYEQYF. The CDR3 DNA sequence: TGTGCCAGCAGCTCTCAACGGACACTCTCCTACGAGCAGTACTTC.

The chain joins TRBV5-1 to TRBJ2-1; D is undetermined. V shed 0 bases and J shed 8 bases, with 12 bases lying between them. Germline CDR1 and CDR2: SGHRS and YFSETQ. The CDR3 is 14 residues long. In DNA, the CDR3 is TGCGCCAGCAGCTTGGAGGCTTCCTTTGATGAGCAGTTCTTC. Its protein is CASSLEASFDEQFF.

The V and J genes are TRBV2 and TRBJ2-2, with 9 bases that match TRBD2. The J segment lost 6 bases and the V segment lost 3 bases, leaving 11 bases of the junction unmatched. The CDR3 is 17 residues long. CDR1 and CDR2 from the germline V gene are SNHLY and FYNNEI. Here the CDR3 DNA reads TGTGCCAGCAGTGAGTTTGGTAGCGGGGGACGATCCGGGGAGCTGTTTTTT. Translation gives CASSEFGSGGRSGELFF.

This sequence joins TRBV14 and TRBJ2-7; perhaps TRBD2 as D (6 bases). V lost 0 bases to trimming and J lost 4 bases, with 22 bases between them. This CDR3 contains 18 residues. Germline values: CDR1 SGHDN, CDR2 FVKESK. This chain's CDR3 is CASSQDSGSGGSFYEQYF. CDR3 DNA: TGTGCCAGCAGCCAAGATTCCGGCTCTGGGGGGTCTTTTTACGAGCAGTACTTC.

This clone was observed once. Additional DNA sequences in this sample encode the identical CDR3. The chain joins TRBV11-2 to TRBJ2-3; D is undetermined. The CDR3 runs 13 residues. Germline V gives CDR1 SGHAT, CDR2 FQNNGV. V lost 3 bases and J 1 base, leaving 5 bases between the germline ends. CDR3 sequence reads: CASSLDGTDTQYF. The CDR3 DNA reads as TGTGCCAGCAGCTTGGACGGCACAGATACGCAGTATTTT.

The J gene is TRBJ1-3, the V gene TRBV19; weak D call: TRBD1 (5 bases). V dropped 7 bases and J dropped 0 bases, with 13 bases sitting between them. CDR1 and CDR2 from the germline V gene are LNHDA and SQIVND (reference sequence). There are 15 residues in the CDR3. CDR3 protein: CASIPTGLSGNTIYF. The CDR3 DNA reads as TGTGCCAGTATCCCCACAGGCCTCTCTGGAAACACCATATATTTT.